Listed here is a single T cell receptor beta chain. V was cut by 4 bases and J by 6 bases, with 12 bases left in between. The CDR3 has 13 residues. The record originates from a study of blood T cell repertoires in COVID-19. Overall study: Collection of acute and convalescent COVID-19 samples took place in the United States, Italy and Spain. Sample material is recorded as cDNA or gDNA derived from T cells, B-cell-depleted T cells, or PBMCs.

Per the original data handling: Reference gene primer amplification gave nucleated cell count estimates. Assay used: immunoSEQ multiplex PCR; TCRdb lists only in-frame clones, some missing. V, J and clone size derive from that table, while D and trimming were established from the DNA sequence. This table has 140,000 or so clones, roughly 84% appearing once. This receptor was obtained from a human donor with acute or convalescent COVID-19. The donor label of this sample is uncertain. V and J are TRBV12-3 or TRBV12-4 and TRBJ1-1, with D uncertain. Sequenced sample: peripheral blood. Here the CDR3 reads CASSYLTPAEAFF. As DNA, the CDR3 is TGTGCCAGCAGTTACTTGACACCGGCTGAAGCTTTCTTT.